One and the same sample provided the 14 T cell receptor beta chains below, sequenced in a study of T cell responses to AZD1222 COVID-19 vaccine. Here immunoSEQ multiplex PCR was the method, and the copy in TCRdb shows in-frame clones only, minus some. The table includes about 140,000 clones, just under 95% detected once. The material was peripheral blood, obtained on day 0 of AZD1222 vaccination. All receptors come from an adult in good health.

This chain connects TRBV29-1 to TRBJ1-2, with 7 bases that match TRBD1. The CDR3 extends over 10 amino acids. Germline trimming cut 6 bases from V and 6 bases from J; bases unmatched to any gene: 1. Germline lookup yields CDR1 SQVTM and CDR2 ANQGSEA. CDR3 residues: CSVGTDGYTF. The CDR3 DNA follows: TGCAGCGTGGGGACAGATGGCTACACCTTC.

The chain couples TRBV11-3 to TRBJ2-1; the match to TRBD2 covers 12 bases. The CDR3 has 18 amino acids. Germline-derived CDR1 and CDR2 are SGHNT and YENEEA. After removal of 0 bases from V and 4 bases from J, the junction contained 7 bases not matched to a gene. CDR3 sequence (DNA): TGTGCCAGCAGCTTAGAGAGCGTACTAGCGGGGGGATACAATGAGCAGTTCTTC. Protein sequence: CASSLESVLAGGYNEQFF.

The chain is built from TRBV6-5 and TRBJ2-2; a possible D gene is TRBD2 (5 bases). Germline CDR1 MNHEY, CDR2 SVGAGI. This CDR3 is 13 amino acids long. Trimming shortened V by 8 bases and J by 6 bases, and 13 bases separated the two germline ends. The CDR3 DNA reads TGTGCCAGCCTAGCTGTTTATCCCGGGGAGCTGTTTTTT. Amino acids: CASLAVYPGELFF.

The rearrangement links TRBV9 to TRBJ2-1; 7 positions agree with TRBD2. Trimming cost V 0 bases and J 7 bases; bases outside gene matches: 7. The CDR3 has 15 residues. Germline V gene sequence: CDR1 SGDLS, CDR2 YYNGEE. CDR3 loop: CASSVVGSGNNEQFF. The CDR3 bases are TGTGCCAGCAGCGTAGTCGGGAGCGGGAATAATGAGCAGTTCTTC.

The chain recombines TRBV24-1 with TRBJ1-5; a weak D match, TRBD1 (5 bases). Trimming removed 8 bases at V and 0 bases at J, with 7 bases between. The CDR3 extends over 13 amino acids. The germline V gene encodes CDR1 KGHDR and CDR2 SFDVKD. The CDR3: CATTGDSNQPQHF. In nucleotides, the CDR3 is TGTGCCACCACGGGGGATAGCAATCAGCCCCAGCATTTT.

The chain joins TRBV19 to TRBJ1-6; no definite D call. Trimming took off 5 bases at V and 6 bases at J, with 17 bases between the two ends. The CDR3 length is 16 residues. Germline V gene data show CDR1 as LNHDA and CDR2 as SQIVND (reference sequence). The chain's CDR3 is CASSGPGLSSNSPLHF. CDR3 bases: TGTGCCAGTAGTGGCCCCGGGCTTAGCTCTAATTCACCCCTCCACTTT.

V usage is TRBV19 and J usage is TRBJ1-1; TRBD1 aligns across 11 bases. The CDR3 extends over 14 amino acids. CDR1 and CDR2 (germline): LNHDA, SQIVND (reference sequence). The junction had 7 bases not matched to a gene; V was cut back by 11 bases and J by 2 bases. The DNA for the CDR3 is TGTGCCTCCATGGACAGGGGGCTTAACACTGAAGCTTTCTTT. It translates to CASMDRGLNTEAFF.

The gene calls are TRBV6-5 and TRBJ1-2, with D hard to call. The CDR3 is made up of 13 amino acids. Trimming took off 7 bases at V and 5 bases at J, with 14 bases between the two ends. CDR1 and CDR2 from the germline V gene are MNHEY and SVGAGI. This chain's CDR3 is CASIGSVGYGYTF. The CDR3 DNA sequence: TGTGCCAGCATCGGGTCGGTTGGGTATGGCTACACCTTC.

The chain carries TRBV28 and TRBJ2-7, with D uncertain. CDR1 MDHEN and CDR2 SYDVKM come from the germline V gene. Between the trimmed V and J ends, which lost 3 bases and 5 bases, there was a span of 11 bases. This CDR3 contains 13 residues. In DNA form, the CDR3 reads TGTGCCAGCAGTTTTGGGGTCATCGACGAGCAGTACTTC. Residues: CASSFGVIDEQYF.

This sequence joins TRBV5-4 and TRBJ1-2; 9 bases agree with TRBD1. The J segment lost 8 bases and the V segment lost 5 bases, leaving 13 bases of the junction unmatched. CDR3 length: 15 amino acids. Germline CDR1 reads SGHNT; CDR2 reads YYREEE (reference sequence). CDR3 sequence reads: CASSFHRDRVQGYTF. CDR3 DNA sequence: TGTGCCAGCAGTTTTCACCGGGACAGGGTTCAGGGCTACACCTTC.

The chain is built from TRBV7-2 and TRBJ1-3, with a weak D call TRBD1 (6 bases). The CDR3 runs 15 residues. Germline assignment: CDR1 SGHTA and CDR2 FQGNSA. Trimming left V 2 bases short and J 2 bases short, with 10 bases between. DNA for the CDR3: TGTGCCAGCAGCTTATTAGGACAGCCTGGAAACACCATATATTTT. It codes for CASSLLGQPGNTIYF.

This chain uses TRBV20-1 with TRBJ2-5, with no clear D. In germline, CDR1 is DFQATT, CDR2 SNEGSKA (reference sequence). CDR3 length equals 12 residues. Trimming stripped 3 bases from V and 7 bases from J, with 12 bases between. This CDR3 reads CSASRPIGTQYF. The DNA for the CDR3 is TGCAGTGCTAGTCGTCCCATCGGGACCCAGTACTTC.

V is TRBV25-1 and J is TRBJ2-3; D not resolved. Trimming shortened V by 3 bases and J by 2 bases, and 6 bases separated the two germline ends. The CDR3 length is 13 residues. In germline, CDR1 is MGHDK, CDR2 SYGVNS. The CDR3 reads CASSDTVTDTQYF. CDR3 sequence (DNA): TGTGCCAGCAGTGATACGGTCACAGATACGCAGTATTTT.

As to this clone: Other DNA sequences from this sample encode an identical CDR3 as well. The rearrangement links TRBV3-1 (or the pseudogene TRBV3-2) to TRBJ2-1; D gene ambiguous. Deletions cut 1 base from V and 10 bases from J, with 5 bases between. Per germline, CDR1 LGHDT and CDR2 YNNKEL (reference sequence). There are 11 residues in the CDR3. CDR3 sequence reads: CASSQGTEQFF. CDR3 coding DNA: TGTGCCAGCAGCCAAGGGACCGAGCAGTTCTTC.